This TCR beta chain originates from a study of blood T cell repertoires in COVID-19. Study overall: Italy, Spain and the United States were the sources of the convalescent and acute COVID-19 samples. T cells, B-cell-depleted T cells, or PBMCs provided the cDNA or gDNA that served as material.

CDR1 is SEHNR, CDR2 FQNEAQ, per germline (reference sequence). CDR3 size: 14 residues. V lost 5 bases and J 5 bases, leaving 15 bases between the germline ends. How the authors handled the data: Reference gene primer amplification gave estimated nucleated cell counts. Using immunoSEQ multiplex PCR, the repertoire was profiled, and TCRdb retains in-frame clones only, with some absent. V, J and clone size were drawn from that table, and D and trimming were deduced from the DNA. The table lists tens of thousands of clones, 90% of them singletons. This chain uses TRBV7-9 with TRBJ2-5; possibly TRBD1 for D (5 bases). The source material was peripheral blood. This TCR was sampled from a man over 45 with acute or convalescent COVID-19. For the CDR3, the DNA is TGTGCCAGCAGCCTTACACAGGCCAGGGAGACCCAGTACTTC. Translated: CASSLTQARETQYF.